The sequence of this TCR beta chain was determined in a study of blood T cell repertoires in COVID-19. Study-level background: Sources were T cells, B-cell-depleted T cells, or PBMCs; the material itself was cDNA or gDNA.

Some clones are missing from TCRdb's copy, which holds only in-frame ones; the method was immunoSEQ multiplex PCR. The sample yields roughly 500,000 clones, roughly 87% seen once. Germline loops: CDR1 SGHKS, CDR2 YYEKEE (reference sequence). Trimming took 3 bases from V and 2 from J, leaving 9 bases between them. The CDR3 extends over 14 amino acids. This receptor was identified in a man younger than 35 with COVID-19, enrolled during active disease. The rearrangement uses TRBV5-5 and TRBJ2-1; D uncertain. Sequencing was carried out using peripheral blood. CDR3 loop: CASSSVATYNEQFF. Here the CDR3 DNA reads TGTGCCAGCAGCTCGGTAGCTACCTACAATGAGCAGTTCTTC.